A selection of T cell receptor beta chains follows, all from one sample in a study of blood T cells in healthy people across ages. TCRdb itself ran the 5' RACE reads through MiXCR, one entry per CDR3 protein. Here the sample spans about 1.4 million distinct CDR3 sequences, approximately 63% being singletons. Specimen: blood. The receptors here all came from a man aged 18-30 years in good health. CDR3s include the opening cysteine and the closing phenylalanine or tryptophan. Fields, in order: CDR3 DNA, CDR3 protein, J gene, V gene, clone size, D gene. The D gene is left open where the match is weak. Size values are once, few and many counts, or a class for expanded clones, and some rows have none.

cdr3_nt: TGTGCCATCAGTGCATCCGGGACCGGTTGGGGCTACACCTTC
cdr3_aa: CAISASGTGWGYTF
j_call: TRBJ1-2
v_call: TRBV10-3
clone_size: NA
d_call: NA

cdr3_nt: TGCAGTGCCCCCGGGACTAGCGGGGTCGATGAGCAGTTCTTC
cdr3_aa: CSAPGTSGVDEQFF
j_call: TRBJ2-1
v_call: TRBV20-1
clone_size: NA
d_call: TRBD2

cdr3_nt: TGTGCCAGCAGCCGGGCCACAGGGGGGTACGAGCAGTACTTC
cdr3_aa: CASSRATGGYEQYF
j_call: TRBJ2-7
v_call: TRBV12-3/TRBV12-4
clone_size: NA
d_call: TRBD1

cdr3_nt: TGCAGTGCTAGAGATAGGACAGGGAGGTCATACGAGCAGTACTTC
cdr3_aa: CSARDRTGRSYEQYF
j_call: TRBJ2-7
v_call: TRBV20-1
clone_size: NA
d_call: TRBD1

cdr3_nt: TGTGCCAGCAGCCTCAATGGACAGCTCGGGGGTGAGCAGTACTTC
cdr3_aa: CASSLNGQLGGEQYF
j_call: TRBJ2-5
v_call: TRBV7-9
clone_size: NA
d_call: NA

cdr3_nt: TGTGCCAGCAGAACTAGCGGGGGGTCTAACAAGGAGCAGTTCTTC
cdr3_aa: CASRTSGGSNKEQFF
j_call: TRBJ2-1
v_call: TRBV12-3/TRBV12-4
clone_size: NA
d_call: TRBD2

cdr3_nt: TGTGCCAGCAGTAGCCTCGAAGGACTTTCCTACGAGCAGTACTTC
cdr3_aa: CASSSLEGLSYEQYF
j_call: TRBJ2-7
v_call: TRBV6-5
clone_size: NA
d_call: NA

cdr3_nt: TGCAGTGTCCGAAGTGGGGGGTTGAACACTGAAGCTTTCTTT
cdr3_aa: CSVRSGGLNTEAFF
j_call: TRBJ1-1
v_call: TRBV20-1
clone_size: NA
d_call: NA

cdr3_nt: TGTGCCAGTGTGGGACTAGCGCGGAATGAGCAGTTCTTC
cdr3_aa: CASVGLARNEQFF
j_call: TRBJ2-1
v_call: TRBV27
clone_size: NA
d_call: TRBD2

cdr3_nt: TGTGCCAGCAGTTTACCGACAGTTAATTCACCCCTCCACTTT
cdr3_aa: CASSLPTVNSPLHF
j_call: TRBJ1-6
v_call: TRBV27
clone_size: few
d_call: NA

cdr3_nt: TGTGCCATCAGTGAGCGAGGGACCTCCAATGAGCAGTTCTTC
cdr3_aa: CAISERGTSNEQFF
j_call: TRBJ2-1
v_call: TRBV10-3
clone_size: few
d_call: NA

cdr3_nt: TGTGCCTCAACTTCCTACATTATCAGCAATGAGCAGTTCTTC
cdr3_aa: CASTSYIISNEQFF
j_call: TRBJ2-1
v_call: TRBV30
clone_size: NA
d_call: NA

cdr3_nt: TGCGCCAGCAGCCAAGATTTAACCCCGCGGGAGACCCAGTACTTC
cdr3_aa: CASSQDLTPRETQYF
j_call: TRBJ2-5
v_call: TRBV4-3
clone_size: NA
d_call: NA

cdr3_nt: TGTGCCAGCAGTGAAGCTGGGACAGGGTCCTATGGCTACACCTTC
cdr3_aa: CASSEAGTGSYGYTF
j_call: TRBJ1-2
v_call: TRBV6-1
clone_size: NA
d_call: TRBD1

cdr3_nt: TGCAGTGCTTCCCAGGGAGCTCAGCCCCAGCATTTT
cdr3_aa: CSASQGAQPQHF
j_call: TRBJ1-5
v_call: TRBV20-1
clone_size: few
d_call: NA

cdr3_nt: TGTGCCAGCAGTTCCGGGACAGGGGGCTTTAATGAGCAGTTCTTC
cdr3_aa: CASSSGTGGFNEQFF
j_call: TRBJ2-1
v_call: TRBV6-6
clone_size: NA
d_call: TRBD1

cdr3_nt: TGCGGCGTCAGCGGGACTAGCGATTACGAGCAGTACTTC
cdr3_aa: CGVSGTSDYEQYF
j_call: TRBJ2-7
v_call: TRBV29-1
clone_size: NA
d_call: TRBD2

cdr3_nt: TGTGCCATCAACGACTATTCCGGGGAGCTGTTTTTT
cdr3_aa: CAINDYSGELFF
j_call: TRBJ2-2
v_call: TRBV10-3
clone_size: NA
d_call: NA

cdr3_nt: TGTGCCAGCAGCCCTGACCCCTATATAATCGACGAGCAGTACTTC
cdr3_aa: CASSPDPYIIDEQYF
j_call: TRBJ2-7
v_call: TRBV4-2
clone_size: few
d_call: NA

cdr3_nt: TGTGCCAGCAGTTTGGTGCCGGGAGGCTACGAGCAGTACTTC
cdr3_aa: CASSLVPGGYEQYF
j_call: TRBJ2-7
v_call: TRBV12-3/TRBV12-4
clone_size: few
d_call: TRBD2

cdr3_nt: TGCAGTGCTTTGAGACAGGACACCAATCAGCCCCAGCATTTT
cdr3_aa: CSALRQDTNQPQHF
j_call: TRBJ1-5
v_call: TRBV20-1
clone_size: NA
d_call: NA

cdr3_nt: TGCAGCGTCTGGGGACACTTGAACACTGAAGCTTTCTTT
cdr3_aa: CSVWGHLNTEAFF
j_call: TRBJ1-1
v_call: TRBV29-1
clone_size: few
d_call: NA

cdr3_nt: TGCGCCAGCAGCTCCCATGGAGGGAAGGGACAAGAGACCCAGTACTTC
cdr3_aa: CASSSHGGKGQETQYF
j_call: TRBJ2-5
v_call: TRBV5-1
clone_size: NA
d_call: NA

cdr3_nt: TGCAGTGCTTGGGACAGGGGATACTACAATGAGCAGTTCTTC
cdr3_aa: CSAWDRGYYNEQFF
j_call: TRBJ2-1
v_call: TRBV20-1
clone_size: NA
d_call: TRBD1

cdr3_nt: TGTGCCAGCAGTGATCGGAGGATGACTGAAGCTTTCTTT
cdr3_aa: CASSDRRMTEAFF
j_call: TRBJ1-1
v_call: TRBV6-1
clone_size: once
d_call: NA

cdr3_nt: TGCAGCGGTTGGCCTAGCGCAGAGACCCAGTACTTC
cdr3_aa: CSGWPSAETQYF
j_call: TRBJ2-5
v_call: TRBV29-1
clone_size: few
d_call: NA

cdr3_nt: TGTGCCAGCAGCTTTCAGTGGGAGCCCCAGCATTTT
cdr3_aa: CASSFQWEPQHF
j_call: TRBJ1-5
v_call: TRBV12-3/TRBV12-4
clone_size: NA
d_call: NA

cdr3_nt: TGCGCCAGCAGCCTAGATACCGGGACAACCACAGATACGCAGTATTTT
cdr3_aa: CASSLDTGTTTDTQYF
j_call: TRBJ2-3
v_call: TRBV5-1
clone_size: NA
d_call: NA

cdr3_nt: TGTGCCTCCACAGGGGACAATCAGCCCCAGCATTTT
cdr3_aa: CASTGDNQPQHF
j_call: TRBJ1-5
v_call: TRBV12-3/TRBV12-4
clone_size: NA
d_call: TRBD1

cdr3_nt: TGTGCCAGCAGCCAATGGACAGGGGATGGCTACACCTTC
cdr3_aa: CASSQWTGDGYTF
j_call: TRBJ1-2
v_call: TRBV4-2
clone_size: few
d_call: TRBD1

cdr3_nt: TGTGCCTGGCAACCTCATCGAACCGGGACCCTTAATTCACCCCTCCACTTT
cdr3_aa: CAWQPHRTGTLNSPLHF
j_call: TRBJ1-6
v_call: TRBV30
clone_size: NA
d_call: NA

cdr3_nt: TGTGCCAGCAGTTGGGGACAGGGGTATGAAAAACTGTTTTTT
cdr3_aa: CASSWGQGYEKLFF
j_call: TRBJ1-4
v_call: TRBV27
clone_size: once
d_call: TRBD1

cdr3_nt: TGTGCCAGCAGTTACTACCCGGGACGGAGTAACACTGAAGCTTTCTTT
cdr3_aa: CASSYYPGRSNTEAFF
j_call: TRBJ1-1
v_call: TRBV6-5
clone_size: once
d_call: NA

cdr3_nt: TGTGCCAGCAGCCAAGTTATGTCACTGAACACTGAAGCTTTCTTT
cdr3_aa: CASSQVMSLNTEAFF
j_call: TRBJ1-1
v_call: TRBV14
clone_size: few
d_call: NA

cdr3_nt: TGCAGCGTCCGACCGACGGGGGGGACAGGGAAAGGCAATGAGCAGTTCTTC
cdr3_aa: CSVRPTGGTGKGNEQFF
j_call: TRBJ2-1
v_call: TRBV29-1
clone_size: NA
d_call: NA

cdr3_nt: TGTGCCAGCAGTGAACCCAGGGGACCGAATTTCTACGAGCAGTACTTC
cdr3_aa: CASSEPRGPNFYEQYF
j_call: TRBJ2-7
v_call: TRBV2
clone_size: few
d_call: NA

cdr3_nt: TGTGCCAGCAGCACTGGAGAGGGGGCGCGCTACGAGCAGTACTTC
cdr3_aa: CASSTGEGARYEQYF
j_call: TRBJ2-7
v_call: TRBV9
clone_size: NA
d_call: TRBD1

cdr3_nt: TGTGCCAGTAGTACTGGGCTGGGCTACGAGCAGTACTTC
cdr3_aa: CASSTGLGYEQYF
j_call: TRBJ2-7
v_call: TRBV19
clone_size: NA
d_call: NA

cdr3_nt: TGTGCCAGCAGCTTACCTCCGGGAGCAACTCCCTACGAGCAGTACTTC
cdr3_aa: CASSLPPGATPYEQYF
j_call: TRBJ2-7
v_call: TRBV5-6
clone_size: few
d_call: NA

cdr3_nt: TGTGCCAGCAGCCAGCAGCGATACGAGCAGTACTTC
cdr3_aa: CASSQQRYEQYF
j_call: TRBJ2-7
v_call: TRBV6-2/TRBV6-3
clone_size: NA
d_call: NA

cdr3_nt: TGTGCCAGCAGCTCCGACCTCCCAGGGGACGGCTACACCTTC
cdr3_aa: CASSSDLPGDGYTF
j_call: TRBJ1-2
v_call: TRBV7-9
clone_size: NA
d_call: NA

cdr3_nt: TGCAGCGCTCGAACAGGGGCAAATAATGAAAAACTGTTTTTT
cdr3_aa: CSARTGANNEKLFF
j_call: TRBJ1-4
v_call: TRBV29-1
clone_size: NA
d_call: TRBD1

cdr3_nt: TGCAGTGCTCGAACCGACAGGAACACTGAAGCTTTCTTT
cdr3_aa: CSARTDRNTEAFF
j_call: TRBJ1-1
v_call: TRBV20-1
clone_size: NA
d_call: NA

cdr3_nt: TGTGCCAGCAGCAATAACAGGGTCGGTGGCACTGAAGCTTTCTTT
cdr3_aa: CASSNNRVGGTEAFF
j_call: TRBJ1-1
v_call: TRBV7-8
clone_size: NA
d_call: NA

cdr3_nt: TGTGCCAGCTCCTATAGCGGGGAGAGCACAGATACGCAGTATTTT
cdr3_aa: CASSYSGESTDTQYF
j_call: TRBJ2-3
v_call: TRBV18
clone_size: NA
d_call: TRBD2

cdr3_nt: TGCGCTACGCGGGCGAGCAATTATGAGGGATCATACGAGCAGTACTTC
cdr3_aa: CATRASNYEGSYEQYF
j_call: TRBJ2-7
v_call: TRBV4-1
clone_size: NA
d_call: NA

cdr3_nt: TGTGCCAGCAGCCAAGATTTTGGGGCAGTTGGCGGCTACACCTTC
cdr3_aa: CASSQDFGAVGGYTF
j_call: TRBJ1-2
v_call: TRBV4-2
clone_size: NA
d_call: NA

cdr3_nt: TGCGCCAGCAGCCAAGATCTGGGACATACCGGCTCCTATAATTCACCCCTCCACTTT
cdr3_aa: CASSQDLGHTGSYNSPLHF
j_call: TRBJ1-6
v_call: TRBV4-3
clone_size: NA
d_call: NA

cdr3_nt: TGCAGTGCCGGACCTTCCCTCCATGAGCAGTTCTTC
cdr3_aa: CSAGPSLHEQFF
j_call: TRBJ2-1
v_call: TRBV20-1
clone_size: NA
d_call: NA

cdr3_nt: TGTGCTAGCAGCTTAGTACAGGGACCAACCTACGAGCAGTACTTC
cdr3_aa: CASSLVQGPTYEQYF
j_call: TRBJ2-7
v_call: TRBV7-7
clone_size: NA
d_call: NA

cdr3_nt: TGTGCCAGCAGAAGTACCGGGACAGGGATTCAGCCCCAGCATTTT
cdr3_aa: CASRSTGTGIQPQHF
j_call: TRBJ1-5
v_call: TRBV12-3/TRBV12-4
clone_size: NA
d_call: TRBD1

cdr3_nt: TGTGCCAGCAGCTTTGATGCCACAGATACGCAGTATTTT
cdr3_aa: CASSFDATDTQYF
j_call: TRBJ2-3
v_call: TRBV5-4
clone_size: once
d_call: NA

cdr3_nt: TGTGCCAGCAGCACTTGGGTGGGGGATCAGCCCCAGCATTTT
cdr3_aa: CASSTWVGDQPQHF
j_call: TRBJ1-5
v_call: TRBV6-5
clone_size: few
d_call: NA

cdr3_nt: TGCAGTGCTAGAGATCAGTTGGCCTACGAGCAGTACTTC
cdr3_aa: CSARDQLAYEQYF
j_call: TRBJ2-7
v_call: TRBV20-1
clone_size: NA
d_call: NA

cdr3_nt: TGCGCCAGCAGCTTGGAAGGCAGCGGCTCTGGAAACACCATATATTTT
cdr3_aa: CASSLEGSGSGNTIYF
j_call: TRBJ1-3
v_call: TRBV5-1
clone_size: NA
d_call: NA

cdr3_nt: TGCGCCAGCAGCCAATCGGCCAGATGGACCGGGGAGCTGTTTTTT
cdr3_aa: CASSQSARWTGELFF
j_call: TRBJ2-2
v_call: TRBV4-3
clone_size: NA
d_call: NA

cdr3_nt: TGTGCCACCAGGAGTGGACAGGTGACCGGGGAGCTGTTTTTT
cdr3_aa: CATRSGQVTGELFF
j_call: TRBJ2-2
v_call: TRBV15
clone_size: NA
d_call: TRBD1